Included here is one T cell receptor beta chain sequence, with context. The data are from a study of shared clonotypes between healthy human individuals. As for the study in general: The cohort comprised a couple of women and a few men. Their ages spanned 18 to 49 years.

Naive CD8 cells lacked CD45RO, underwent positive selection for CCR7 and left out terminally differentiated effector memory CD45RA+ cells. Clones were sequenced by immunoSEQ multiplex PCR, and TCRdb holds only the in-frame ones, with some missing. The data show nearly 2 million clones, about 95% seen once. This clonotype was sampled from a man between 18 and 35 years old in good health. Sequences were obtained from naive CD8+ T cells sorted from blood.

As DNA, the CDR3 is TGTGCCAGCAGTTTAAGCCCCCTCCGGGAGCAGTACTTC. The encoded protein is CASSLSPLREQYF. The chain employs TRBV28 and TRBJ2-7; D remains unclear. Germline CDR1 reads MDHEN; CDR2 reads SYDVKM. CDR3 length: 13 residues. Trimming took off 2 bases at V and 7 bases at J, with 12 bases between the two ends.